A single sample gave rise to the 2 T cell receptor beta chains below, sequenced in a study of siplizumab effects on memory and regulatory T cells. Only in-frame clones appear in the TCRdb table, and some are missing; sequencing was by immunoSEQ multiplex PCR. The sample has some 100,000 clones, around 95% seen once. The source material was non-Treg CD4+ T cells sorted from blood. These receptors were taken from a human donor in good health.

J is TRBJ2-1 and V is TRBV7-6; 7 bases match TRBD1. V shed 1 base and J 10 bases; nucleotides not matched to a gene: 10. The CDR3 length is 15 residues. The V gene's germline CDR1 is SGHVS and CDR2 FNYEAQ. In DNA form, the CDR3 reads TGTGCCAGCAGCTTAGAACAGGGGCCAGACGAGGAGCAGTTCTTC. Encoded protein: CASSLEQGPDEEQFF.

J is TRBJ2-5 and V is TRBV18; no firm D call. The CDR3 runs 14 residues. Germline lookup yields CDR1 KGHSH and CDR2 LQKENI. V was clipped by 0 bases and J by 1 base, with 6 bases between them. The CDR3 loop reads CASSPPGSQETQYF. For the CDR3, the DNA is TGTGCCAGCTCACCACCGGGATCCCAAGAGACCCAGTACTTC.